This entry features one T cell receptor beta chain sequence. Antigen: not known. This sample stems from a study of cytomegalovirus exposure and HLA in healthy donors. The overall study: A subsequent analysis reported that the 120 or so validation repertoires were produced on the same platform that had also been used for the 666 first-cohort repertoires.

Only in-frame clones appear in the TCRdb table, and some are missing; sequencing was by immunoSEQ multiplex PCR. The sample lists 200,000 or so clones, roughly 82% occurring once. Whole-study results and caveats: Through in vitro validation, a few CMV-associated chains were shown to be specific for CMV antigens. There were around 160 TCR beta chains listed as cytomegalovirus-associated.

From germline, CDR1 is SGHDT and CDR2 YYEEEE. CDR3 length: 14 residues. Between the trimmed V and J ends, which lost 4 bases and 8 bases, there was a span of 16 bases. The TCR comes from a woman aged 25 to 45 in good health and CMV-seropositive. The sequenced sample consisted of PBMCs. The chain couples TRBV5-6 to TRBJ1-5; no definite D call. The CDR3 coding sequence is TGTGCCAGCAGCCTTGACTCTAGCGGCGAGCCCCAGCATTTT. Amino acid sequence: CASSLDSSGEPQHF.